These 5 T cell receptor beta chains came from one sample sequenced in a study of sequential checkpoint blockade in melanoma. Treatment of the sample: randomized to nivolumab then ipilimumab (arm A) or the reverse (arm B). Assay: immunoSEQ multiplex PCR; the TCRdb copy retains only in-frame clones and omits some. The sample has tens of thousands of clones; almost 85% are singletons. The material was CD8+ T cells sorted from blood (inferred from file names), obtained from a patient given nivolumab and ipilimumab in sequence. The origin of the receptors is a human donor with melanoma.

CDR3 nucleotide sequence: TGTGCCAGCAGTTACCAAGGACAGGCGAACACTGAAGCTTTCTTT. The encoded protein is CASSYQGQANTEAFF. The chain employs TRBV6-5 and TRBJ1-1, with 7 nucleotides matching TRBD1. V lost 2 bases to trimming and J lost 1 base; unmatched junction nucleotides: 4. This CDR3 contains 15 residues. CDR1 and CDR2 (germline): MNHEY, SVGAGI.

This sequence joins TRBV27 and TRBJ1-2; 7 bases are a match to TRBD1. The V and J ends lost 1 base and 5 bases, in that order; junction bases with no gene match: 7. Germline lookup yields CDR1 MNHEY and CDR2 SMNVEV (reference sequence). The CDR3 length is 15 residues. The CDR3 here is CASSLYGGTEYGYTF. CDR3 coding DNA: TGTGCCAGCAGTTTATATGGCGGGACAGAATATGGCTACACCTTC.

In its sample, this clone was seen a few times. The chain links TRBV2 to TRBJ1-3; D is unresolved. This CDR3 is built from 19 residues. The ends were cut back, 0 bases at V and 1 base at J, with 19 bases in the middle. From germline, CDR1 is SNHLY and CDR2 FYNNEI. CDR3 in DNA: TGTGCCAGCAGTGAAGCGCCAGGCAAGGCCCATGTATCTGGAAACACCATATATTTT. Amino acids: CASSEAPGKAHVSGNTIYF.

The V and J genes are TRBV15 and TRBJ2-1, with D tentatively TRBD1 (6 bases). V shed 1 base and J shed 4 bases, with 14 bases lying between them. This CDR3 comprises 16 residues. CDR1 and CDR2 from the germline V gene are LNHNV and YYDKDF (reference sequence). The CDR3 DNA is TGTGCCACCAGCAGAGGGTGGGCAGGGGAATACAATGAGCAGTTCTTC. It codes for CATSRGWAGEYNEQFF.

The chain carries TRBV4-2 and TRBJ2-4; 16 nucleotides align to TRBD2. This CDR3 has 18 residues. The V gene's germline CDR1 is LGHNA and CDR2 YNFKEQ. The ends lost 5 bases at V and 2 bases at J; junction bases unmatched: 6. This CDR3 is CASSWGLAGGSPKNIQYF. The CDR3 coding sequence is TGTGCCAGCAGCTGGGGACTAGCGGGAGGGAGTCCCAAAAACATTCAGTACTTC.